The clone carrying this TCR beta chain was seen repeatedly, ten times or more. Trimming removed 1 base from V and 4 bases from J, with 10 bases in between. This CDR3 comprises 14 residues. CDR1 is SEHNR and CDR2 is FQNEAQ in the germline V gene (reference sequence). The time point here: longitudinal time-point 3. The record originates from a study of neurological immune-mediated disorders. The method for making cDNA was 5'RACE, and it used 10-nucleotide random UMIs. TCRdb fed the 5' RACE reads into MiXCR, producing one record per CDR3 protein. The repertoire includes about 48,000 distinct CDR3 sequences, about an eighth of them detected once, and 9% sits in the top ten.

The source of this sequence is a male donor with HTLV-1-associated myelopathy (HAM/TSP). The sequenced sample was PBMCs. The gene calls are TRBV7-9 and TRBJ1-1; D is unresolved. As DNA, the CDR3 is TGTGCCAGCAGCTTAGAAGGGAGGGTCACTGAAGCTTTCTTT. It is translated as CASSLEGRVTEAFF.